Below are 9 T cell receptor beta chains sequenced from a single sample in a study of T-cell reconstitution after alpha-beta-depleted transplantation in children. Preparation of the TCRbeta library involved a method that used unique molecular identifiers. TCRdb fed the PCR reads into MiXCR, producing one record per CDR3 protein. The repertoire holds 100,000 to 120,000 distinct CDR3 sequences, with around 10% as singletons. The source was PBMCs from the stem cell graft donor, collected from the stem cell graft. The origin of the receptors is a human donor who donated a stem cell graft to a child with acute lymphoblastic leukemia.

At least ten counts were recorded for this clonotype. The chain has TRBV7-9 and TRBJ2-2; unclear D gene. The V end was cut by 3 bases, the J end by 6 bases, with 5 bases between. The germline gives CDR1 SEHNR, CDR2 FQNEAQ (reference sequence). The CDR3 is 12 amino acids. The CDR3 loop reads CASSFHPGELFF. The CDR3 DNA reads TGTGCCAGCAGCTTCCACCCCGGGGAGCTGTTTTTT.

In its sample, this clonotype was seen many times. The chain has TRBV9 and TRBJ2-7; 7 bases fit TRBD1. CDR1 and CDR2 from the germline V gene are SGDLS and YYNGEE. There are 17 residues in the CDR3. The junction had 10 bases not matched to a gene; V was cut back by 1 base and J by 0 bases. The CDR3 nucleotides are TGTGCCAGCAGCGTATCGCTACCGGGACAGCCCTCCTACGAGCAGTACTTC. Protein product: CASSVSLPGQPSYEQYF.

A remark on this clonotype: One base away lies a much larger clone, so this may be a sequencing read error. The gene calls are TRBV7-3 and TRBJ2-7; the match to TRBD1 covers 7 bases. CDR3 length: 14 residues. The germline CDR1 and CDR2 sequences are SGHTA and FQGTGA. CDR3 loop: CASSPRDRNYEHYF. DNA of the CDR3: TGTGCCAGCAGCCCCCGGGACAGAAACTACGAGCATTACTTC.

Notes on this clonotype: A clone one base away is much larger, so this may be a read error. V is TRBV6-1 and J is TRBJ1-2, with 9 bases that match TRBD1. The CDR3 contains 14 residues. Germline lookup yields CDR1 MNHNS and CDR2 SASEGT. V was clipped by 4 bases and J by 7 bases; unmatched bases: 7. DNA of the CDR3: TGTGCCAGCAGTGGGGACAGGGTAGTAGGTGGCTACACCTTC. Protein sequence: CASSGDRVVGGYTF.

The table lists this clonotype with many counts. The CDR3 here is CASSTNYEQYF. The CDR3, as DNA: TGTGCCAGCAGTACTAACTACGAGCAGTACTTC. This chain connects TRBV6-6 to TRBJ2-7; D remains ambiguous. The CDR3 totals 11 residues. CDR1 MNHNY and CDR2 SVGAGI come from the germline V gene (reference sequence). V lost 5 bases and J lost 3, with 5 bases in between.

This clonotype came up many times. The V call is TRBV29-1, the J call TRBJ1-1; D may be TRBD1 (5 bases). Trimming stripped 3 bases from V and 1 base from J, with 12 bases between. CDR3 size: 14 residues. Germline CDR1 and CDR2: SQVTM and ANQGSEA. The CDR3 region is CSVDPDRKNTEAFF. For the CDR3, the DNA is TGCAGCGTTGATCCCGACAGAAAGAACACTGAAGCTTTCTTT.

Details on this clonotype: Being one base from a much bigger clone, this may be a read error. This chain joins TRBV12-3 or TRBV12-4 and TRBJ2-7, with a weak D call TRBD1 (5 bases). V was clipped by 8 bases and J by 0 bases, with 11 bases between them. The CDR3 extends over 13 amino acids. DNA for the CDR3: TGTGCCAGCGGACATGACAGCTCCTACGAGCAGTACTTC. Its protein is CASGHDSSYEQYF.

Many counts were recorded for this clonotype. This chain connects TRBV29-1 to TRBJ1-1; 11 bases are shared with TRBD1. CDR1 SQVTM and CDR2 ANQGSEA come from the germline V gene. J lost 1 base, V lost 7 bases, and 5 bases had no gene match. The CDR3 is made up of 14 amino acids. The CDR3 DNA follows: TGCAGCGCCCGGACAGGGGGCGGGAACACTGAAGCTTTCTTT. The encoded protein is CSARTGGGNTEAFF.

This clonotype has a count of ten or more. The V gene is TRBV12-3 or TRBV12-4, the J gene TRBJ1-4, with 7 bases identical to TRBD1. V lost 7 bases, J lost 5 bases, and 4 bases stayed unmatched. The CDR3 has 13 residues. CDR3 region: CASIKDRNEKLFF. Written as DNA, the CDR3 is TGTGCCAGCATAAAGGACAGGAATGAAAAACTGTTTTTT.